One sample yielded the 7 T cell receptor beta chains listed below, sequenced in a study of identical twins. MiXCR, applied by TCRdb to the 5' RACE reads, yields one record per CDR3 protein. The sample has 400,000 to 500,000 distinct CDR3 sequences; around 18% are singletons. Sequencing input: naive T cells sorted from blood. Receptor source: a man in his fifties in good health.

V gene TRBV20-1 combines with J gene TRBJ1-6, with D tentatively TRBD1 (5 bases). V was pared by 0 bases and J by 1 base, with 13 bases between. Germline V gene data show CDR1 as DFQATT and CDR2 as SNEGSKA (reference sequence). This CDR3 has 17 residues. In nucleotides, the CDR3 is TGCAGTGCTAGAGATGGGGGGGAACCTTCCTATAATTCACCCCTCCACTTT. Translating it yields CSARDGGEPSYNSPLHF.

This clonotype was seen at least ten times. The chain uses TRBV12-3 or TRBV12-4 and TRBJ2-7; 7 nucleotides align to TRBD1. The V gene end was trimmed by 0 bases and the J gene end by 2 bases; junction bases not matched to a gene: 4. The CDR3 covers 15 residues. The CDR3 sequence: CASSLALGQTYEQYF. The CDR3 DNA follows: TGTGCCAGCAGTTTAGCGCTGGGACAGACCTACGAGCAGTACTTC.

V and J are TRBV6-1 and TRBJ2-1; TRBD2 agrees at 10 bases. Germline V gives CDR1 MNHNS, CDR2 SASEGT. The CDR3 consists of 14 residues. After removal of 6 bases from V and 4 bases from J, the junction contained 3 bases not matched to a gene. CDR3 coding DNA: TGTGCCAGCAGGACTAGCGGGCAGTACAATGAGCAGTTCTTC. Translating gives CASRTSGQYNEQFF.

This CDR3 is CAWSEATHSYEQYF. In nucleotides, the CDR3 is TGTGCCTGGAGTGAGGCGACGCACTCCTACGAGCAGTACTTC. V usage is TRBV30 and J usage is TRBJ2-7; D is unclear. Deletions cut 1 base from V and 0 bases from J, with 10 bases between. The CDR3 loop spans 14 amino acids. From germline, CDR1 is GTSNPN and CDR2 SVGIG (reference sequence).

This clonotype has only one observation. This rearrangement joins TRBV20-1 to TRBJ2-1, with TRBD1 identical over 7 bases. CDR3 length equals 16 residues. Per germline, CDR1 DFQATT and CDR2 SNEGSKA (reference sequence). V gave up 2 bases and J gave up 10 bases; unmatched junction bases: 17. The CDR3 reads CSARPAVKAEQGEQFF. The CDR3 coding sequence is TGCAGTGCTAGACCCGCGGTTAAGGCCGAACAGGGGGAGCAGTTCTTC.

The rearrangement links TRBV25-1 to TRBJ2-3, with 7 bases fitting TRBD1. The length of the CDR3 is 14 residues. With 3 bases clipped from V and 2 bases from J, the junction kept 2 bases outside the gene matches. Looked up from germline, CDR1 is MGHDK and CDR2 is SYGVNS. CDR3 nucleotides: TGTGCCAGCAGTGAGACAGGGTTCACAGATACGCAGTATTTT. Protein: CASSETGFTDTQYF.

This clonotype has more than one count but fewer than ten. V is TRBV12-3 or TRBV12-4 and J is TRBJ2-3, with D unresolved. Trimming took off 3 bases at V and 3 bases at J, with 13 bases between the two ends. The CDR3 is 15 amino acids. CDR3 nucleotides: TGTGCCAGCAGTTTTGGTAGGAGCCGGACAGATACGCAGTATTTT. Its translation: CASSFGRSRTDTQYF.